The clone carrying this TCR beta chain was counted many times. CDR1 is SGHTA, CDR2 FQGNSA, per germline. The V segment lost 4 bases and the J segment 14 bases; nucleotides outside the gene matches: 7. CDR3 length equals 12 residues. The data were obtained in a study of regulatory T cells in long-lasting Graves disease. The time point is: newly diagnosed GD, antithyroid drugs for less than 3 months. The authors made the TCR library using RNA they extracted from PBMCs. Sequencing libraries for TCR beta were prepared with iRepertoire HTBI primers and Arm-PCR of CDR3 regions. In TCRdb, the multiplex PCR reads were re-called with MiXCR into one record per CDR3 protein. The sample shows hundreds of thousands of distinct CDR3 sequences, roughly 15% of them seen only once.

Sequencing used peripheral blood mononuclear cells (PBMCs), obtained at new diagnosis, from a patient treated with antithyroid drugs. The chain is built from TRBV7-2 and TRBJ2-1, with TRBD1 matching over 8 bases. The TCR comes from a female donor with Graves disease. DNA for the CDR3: TGTGCCAGCAGCTCCGCAACGGGACAGGAGTTCTTC. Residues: CASSSATGQEFF.